One sample yielded the 21 T cell receptor beta chains listed below, sequenced in a study of tissue T cells after allogeneic stem cell transplantation (dated by TCRdb to between 2021 and 2023). The method was the immunoSEQ multiplex PCR assay. The immuneACCESS repertoire file appears here via TCRdb, limited to in-frame rearrangements. These files lack a portion of the clones; in checked studies, under half of the deficit traces to unresolved V genes, and the cause of the others is not known. In all, the sample holds 20,000 to 25,000 clones, and more than 65% of those were seen once. Jointly, the top ten make up roughly 0.38% of the sample. The sequencing input was blood. The receptor source for this set is a female BALB/c mouse in good health. This mouse strain carries MHC haplotype H2-d.

Concerning this clone: The genes and germline here are from mouse. The CDR3 end is not reached by the read, which stops 1 residue before it; the germline J gene fills it in. J is TRBJ2-5 and V is TRBV2; TRBD1 matches at 9 bases. Per germline, CDR1 LGHNA and CDR2 YSYQKL. Trimming at V came to 8 bases and at J to 3 bases, leaving 6 bases not matched to a gene. CDR3 length: 14 residues. This CDR3 is CASAGQGRQDTQYF. CDR3 DNA (partial): TGTGCCAGCGCGGGACAGGGACGGCAAGACACCCAGTAC. Combining the CDR3 with reference TRBV2 and TRBJ2-5 gives the whole variable domain DPKIIQKPKYLVAVTGSEKILICEQYLGHNAMYWYRQSAKKPLEFMFSYSYQKLMDNQTASSRFQPQSSKKNHLDLQITALKPDDSATYFCASAGQGRQDTQYFGPGTRLLVL.

About this clone: Gene names follow the mouse nomenclature. Here the CDR3 reads CASSQGTGVQNTLYF. The covered CDR3 bases are TGTGCCAGCAGCCAAGGGACTGGGGTTCAAAACACCTTGTAC. The chain recombines TRBV5 with TRBJ2-4, with TRBD2 identical over 9 bases. With the read ending 1 residue before the CDR3 end, the germline J gene is used to fill in that end. Germline V gene data show CDR1 as LGHNA and CDR2 as YNLKQL (reference sequence). Losses at the gene ends were 1 base for V and 2 bases for J; bases not matched to a gene: 1. The CDR3 length is 15 residues.

Note on this clone: These gene names are mouse names. The CDR3 end is not reached by the read, which stops 1 residue before it; the germline J gene fills it in. The chain couples TRBV13-2 to TRBJ2-3; D is perhaps TRBD1 or TRBD2 (5 bases each). Germline V gene sequence: CDR1 NNHNN, CDR2 SYGAGS (reference sequence). V was pared by 5 bases and J by 10 bases, with 5 bases between. The CDR3 contains 9 residues. CDR3 sequence reads: CASGGPLYF. Incomplete CDR3 DNA: TGTGCCAGCGGGGGGCCGCTGTAT.

Concerning this clone: Germline and genes: mouse. The sequence runs out 1 residue before the end of the CDR3; the remainder is reconstructed from the germline J gene. The chain is built from TRBV29 and TRBJ1-1; TRBD1 is a possible D gene (5 bases). CDR3 length: 14 amino acids. CDR1 and CDR2 from the germline V gene are MSHET and SYDVDS. V was clipped by 6 bases and J by 0 bases, with 11 bases between them. The CDR3 reads CASSTGTANTEVFF. The covered CDR3 bases are TGTGCTAGCAGCACCGGGACGGCAAACACAGAAGTCTTC.

Worth noting for this clone: Gene names denote mouse genes. The read ends 1 residue before the CDR3 terminus; that terminus is restored from the germline J gene. This chain connects TRBV14 to TRBJ1-3; 10 bases align to TRBD1. CDR3 size: 15 residues. From germline, CDR1 is SGHDT and CDR2 FRDEAV. The trim removed 5 bases at V and 3 bases at J, leaving 5 bases unmatched. CDR3 DNA (partial): TGTGCCAGCAGCTCCGGGACAGGGGATGGAAATACGCTCTAT. It codes for CASSSGTGDGNTLY. The CDR3 in its entirety is CASSSGTGDGNTLYF.

Note on this clone: These gene names are mouse names. The read terminates 1 residue ahead of where the CDR3 ends, so the germline J gene completes it. V and J are TRBV14 and TRBJ1-4; 10 positions match TRBD1. The CDR3 is made up of 17 amino acids. Germline lookup yields CDR1 SGHDT and CDR2 FRDEAV. V dropped 5 bases and J dropped 0; count of bases not matched to a gene: 7. Here the CDR3 reads CASSPRDRGISNERLFF. CDR3 DNA (partial): TGTGCCAGCAGCCCCCGGGACAGGGGTATTTCCAACGAAAGATTATTT.

This clone has just one count. Gene names are the mouse ones. Sequencing ends 1 residue short of the CDR3 end; the germline J gene provides the rest. This chain joins TRBV14 and TRBJ2-2; 8 bases align to TRBD2. The CDR3 runs 14 residues. V lost 4 bases to trimming and J lost 2 bases; unmatched junction nucleotides: 1. CDR1 and CDR2 (germline): SGHDT, FRDEAV. CDR3 region: CASSHWGNTGQLYF. The part of the CDR3 DNA that was read is TGTGCCAGCAGTCACTGGGGGAACACCGGGCAGCTCTAC.

To note about this clone: Gene names and germline match the mouse. The CDR3: CTCSADGDTQYF. The part of the CDR3 DNA that was read is TGCACCTGCAGTGCAGATGGGGACACCCAGTAC. The J gene is TRBJ2-5, the V gene TRBV1, with unresolved D. The missing CDR3 end, 1 residue past where the read stops, is filled in from the germline J gene. Germline CDR1 is NSQYPW and CDR2 is LRSPGD (reference sequence). This CDR3 region has 12 residues. Trimming removed 0 bases from V and 6 bases from J, with 4 bases in between.

Concerning this clone itself: Gene names and germline refer to mouse. The read falls 1 residue short of the CDR3 end, and the missing part is taken from the germline J gene. The rearrangement links TRBV13-2 to TRBJ2-7; possibly TRBD2 for D (6 bases). The V end lost 3 bases, the J end lost 4 bases, and 11 bases lay between the germline ends. Per germline, CDR1 NNHNN and CDR2 SYGAGS (reference sequence). This CDR3 region has 13 residues. The part of the CDR3 DNA that was read is TGTGCCAGCGGTGTCCCGGGACTTTATGAACAGTAC. Translation gives CASGVPGLYEQY. From start to end, the CDR3 is CASGVPGLYEQYF.

In this sample, this clone turned up once. Genes and germline are mouse. The read is 1 residue too short to cover the CDR3 end, so that end is filled in from the germline J gene. The chain carries TRBV13-3 and TRBJ2-5; TRBD1 is a possible D gene (7 bases). The germline CDR1 and CDR2 sequences are NNHDY and SYVADS. The CDR3 runs to 13 residues. V was clipped by 3 bases and J by 7 bases, with 12 bases between them. The CDR3 region is CASSGGGAYTQYF. The sequenced CDR3 bases are TGTGCCAGCAGTGGAGGGGGCGCGTACACCCAGTAC.

About this clone: The gene names here belong to mouse. The read is 1 residue too short to cover the CDR3 end, so that end is filled in from the germline J gene. V and J are TRBV19 and TRBJ2-5, with 14 bases matching TRBD2. Germline CDR1 reads FNHDT; CDR2 reads SITEND (reference sequence). The V and J ends lost 5 bases and 6 bases, in that order; junction bases with no gene match: 5. This CDR3 contains 15 residues. Partial CDR3 DNA: TGTGCCAGCAGGGGACTGGGGGGGCGCCGGGACACCCAGTAC. It codes for CASRGLGGRRDTQY. The complete CDR3 reads CASRGLGGRRDTQYF.

Comment on this clone: Gene names denote mouse genes. The missing CDR3 end, 1 residue past where the read stops, is filled in from the germline J gene. The V gene is TRBV2, the J gene TRBJ2-5; 10 nucleotides line up with TRBD2. V trimming: 1 base; J trimming: 6 bases; junction bases outside the gene matches: 4. CDR3 length equals 15 residues. Germline V gene data show CDR1 as LGHNA and CDR2 as YSYQKL. This CDR3 is CASSQVGDWGDTQYF. CDR3 DNA, as far as it was read: TGTGCCAGCAGCCAAGTTGGGGACTGGGGTGACACCCAGTAC.

A single count supports this clone. These gene names are mouse names. The read falls 1 residue short of the CDR3 end, and the missing part is taken from the germline J gene. The chain couples TRBV3 to TRBJ1-4; tentative D call: TRBD1 (6 bases). Trimming took off 1 base at V and 3 bases at J, with 9 bases between the two ends. This CDR3 spans 15 amino acids. CDR1 and CDR2 (germline): SNHLY, FYNGKV (reference sequence). The CDR3 sequence: CASSLGGGPNERLFF. Partial CDR3 DNA: TGTGCCAGCAGCTTAGGGGGGGGGCCCAACGAAAGATTATTT.

Of note for this clone: Gene and germline names: mouse. The DNA ends 1 residue before the CDR3 does, and the rest of the CDR3 is filled in from the germline J gene. V usage is TRBV1 and J usage is TRBJ1-6, with 9 nucleotides matching TRBD1. TRBJ1-6 is given ORF status, its function remaining uncertain. The J segment lost 9 bases and the V segment lost 0 bases, leaving 0 bases of the junction unmatched. This CDR3 has 14 amino acids. Germline CDR1 reads NSQYPW; CDR2 reads LRSPGD (reference sequence). The CDR3 bases that were read are TGCACCTGCAGTGCAGAGGACAGGGGTTCGCCCCTCTAC. Protein sequence: CTCSAEDRGSPLY. The CDR3 in its entirety is CTCSAEDRGSPLYF.

This clone appeared a single time. The genes and germline here are from mouse. With the read ending 1 residue before the CDR3 end, the germline J gene is used to fill in that end. This chain uses TRBV31 with TRBJ2-3; 10 bases fit TRBD2. The germline CDR1 and CDR2 sequences are GKSSPN and SITVG. The CDR3 consists of 15 residues. V gave up 3 bases and J gave up 1 base; unmatched junction bases: 4. CDR3 bases read: TGTGCCTGGAGAGGACTGGGGGAACGTGCAGAAACGCTGTAT. It yields the protein CAWRGLGERAETLY. The entire CDR3 sequence reads CAWRGLGERAETLYF.

As concerns this clone: Gene names are mouse gene names. From the germline J gene comes the end of the CDR3, since the read stops 1 residue before it. This chain joins TRBV4 and TRBJ2-1; 12 bases are shared with TRBD2. With 4 bases clipped from V and 7 bases from J, the junction kept 2 bases outside the gene matches. The CDR3 totals 14 residues. Germline-derived CDR1 and CDR2 are LGHDT and YNNKQL (reference sequence). The DNA read from the CDR3 is TGTGCCAGCAGCTGGACTGGGGGGGGAGCTGAGCAGTTC. Encoded protein: CASSWTGGGAEQF. The full CDR3 protein is CASSWTGGGAEQFF.

Of note for this clone: Gene names follow the mouse nomenclature. The CDR3 end falls 1 residue outside the read, so it is completed with the germline J gene. The rearrangement joins TRBV20 to TRBJ1-6, with 8 bases that match TRBD1. TRBJ1-6 is an open reading frame whose function is uncertain. Germline assignment: CDR1 GFQATS and CDR2 STVNSAI. This CDR3 has 14 residues. J gave up 7 bases and V 3 bases, and 5 bases lay outside the gene matches. CDR3 DNA (partial): TGTGGTGCTAGAGAACAGGGGGGCAATTCGCCCCTCTAC. Protein product: CGAREQGGNSPLY. The complete CDR3 protein is CGAREQGGNSPLYF.

On this clone: Gene names and germline match the mouse. The read is 1 residue too short to cover the CDR3 end, so that end is filled in from the germline J gene. The rearrangement joins TRBV13-1 to TRBJ2-2; the match to TRBD2 covers 7 bases. The CDR3 loop spans 17 amino acids. Trimming took 1 base from V and 0 from J; bases not matched to a gene: 6. Looked up from germline, CDR1 is NSHNY and CDR2 is SYGAGN. Partial CDR3 DNA: TGTGCCAGCAGTGATCAACTGGGGATTGCAAACACCGGGCAGCTCTAC. It is translated as CASSDQLGIANTGQLY. The CDR3 as a whole reads CASSDQLGIANTGQLYF.

With regard to this clone: All gene names here are mouse names. The read ends 1 residue shy of where the CDR3 ends; the end is completed using the germline J gene. The V gene is TRBV4, the J gene TRBJ2-4, with 7 bases identical to TRBD2. CDR1 and CDR2 from the germline V gene are LGHDT and YNNKQL (reference sequence). With V trimmed by 5 bases and J by 2 bases, 7 bases remained unmatched. This CDR3 is 15 amino acids long. The CDR3 sequence is CASSPWTGFQNTLYF. The DNA read from the CDR3 is TGTGCCAGCAGCCCCTGGACTGGCTTTCAAAACACCTTGTAC. Combining the CDR3 with reference TRBV4 and TRBJ2-4 gives the whole variable domain ETAVFQTPNYHVTQVGNEVSFNCKQTLGHDTMYWYKQDSKKLLKIMFSYNNKQLIVNETVPRRFSPQSSDKAHLNLRIKSVEPEDSAVYLCASSPWTGFQNTLYFGAGTRLSVL.

On this clone: Mouse germline and gene names are used. The CDR3 loop is CGARDRRGVNQDTQYF. CDR3 DNA, as far as it was read: TGTGGTGCTAGGGATAGGAGGGGGGTTAACCAAGACACCCAGTAC. The chain employs TRBV20 and TRBJ2-5; D possibly matches TRBD1 or TRBD2 (6 bases each). The read finishes 1 residue shy of the CDR3 end, and the germline J gene is used to complete it. V dropped 0 bases and J dropped 0 bases, with 13 bases sitting between them. In germline, CDR1 is GFQATS, CDR2 STVNSAI. The CDR3 length is 16 residues.

This clone showed up just a few times. Gene names and germline match the mouse. The read ends 1 residue before the CDR3 terminus; that terminus is restored from the germline J gene. The rearrangement uses TRBV19 and TRBJ2-7; D could derive from TRBD1 or TRBD2 (5 bases each). This CDR3 is built from 13 residues. Germline V gene lookup returns CDR1 FNHDT and CDR2 SITEND (reference sequence). V dropped 5 bases and J dropped 4 bases, with 13 bases sitting between them. Here the CDR3 reads CASRTGTGYEQYF. Incomplete CDR3 DNA: TGTGCCAGCAGAACCGGGACGGGATATGAACAGTAC.